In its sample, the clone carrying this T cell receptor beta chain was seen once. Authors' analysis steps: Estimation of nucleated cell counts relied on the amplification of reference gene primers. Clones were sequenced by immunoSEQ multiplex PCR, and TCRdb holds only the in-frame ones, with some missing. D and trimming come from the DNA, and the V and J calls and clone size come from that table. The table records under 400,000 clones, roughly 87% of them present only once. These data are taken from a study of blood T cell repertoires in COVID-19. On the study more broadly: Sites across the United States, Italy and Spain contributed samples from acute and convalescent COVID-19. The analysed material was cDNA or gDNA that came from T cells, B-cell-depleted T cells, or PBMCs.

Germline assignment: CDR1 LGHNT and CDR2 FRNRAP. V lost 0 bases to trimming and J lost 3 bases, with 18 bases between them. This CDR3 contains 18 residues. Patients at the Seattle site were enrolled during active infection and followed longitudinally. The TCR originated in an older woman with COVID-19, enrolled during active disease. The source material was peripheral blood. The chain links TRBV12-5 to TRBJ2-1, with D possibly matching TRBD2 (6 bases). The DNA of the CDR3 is TGTGCTAGTGGTTTGGTACGGTACGGCGGGGCTGGCTACAATGAGCAGTTCTTC. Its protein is CASGLVRYGGAGYNEQFF.